This is a list of T cell receptor beta chains from one sample in a study of beta chain features in type 1 diabetes. Clones were sequenced by immunoSEQ multiplex PCR, and TCRdb holds only the in-frame ones, with some missing. Here the sample spans over 500,000 clones, 15% being singletons. The sample consisted of naive CD4+ T cells from blood. Source of these receptors: a man aged 18 to 29 in good health. Each CDR3 is given with its conserved first and last residue. A D gene is named only where the DNA matches it firmly. Clone size is shown for a subset of rows, as once, few, many or a class of expanded clone.

v_gene	d_gene	j_gene	abundance	CDR3aa	CDR3nt
TRBV19	.	TRBJ2-2	.	CASKWGHSNTGELFF	TGTGCCAGTAAGTGGGGCCACTCCAACACCGGGGAGCTGTTTTTT
TRBV15	.	TRBJ2-7	.	CATSRVRGPYEQYF	TGTGCCACCAGCAGAGTTCGGGGCCCCTACGAGCAGTACTTC
TRBV6-6	.	TRBJ2-4	.	CASRDGDTLAKNIQYF	TGTGCCAGCAGGGATGGAGATACGCTAGCCAAAAACATTCAGTACTTC
TRBV5-4	.	TRBJ1-6	few	CASSLSERNNSPLHF	TGTGCCAGCAGCTTGTCAGAGAGGAATAATTCACCCCTCCACTTT
TRBV25-1	TRBD2	TRBJ2-1	.	CASSLLAGGYNEQFF	TGTGCCAGCAGTTTACTAGCGGGGGGCTACAATGAGCAGTTCTTC
TRBV9	.	TRBJ2-7	few	CASSVEPRDPYEQYF	TGTGCCAGCAGCGTAGAGCCTAGAGATCCCTACGAGCAGTACTTC
TRBV18	TRBD1	TRBJ1-2	.	CASSDGQGYGYTF	TGTGCCAGCTCCGACGGACAGGGATATGGCTACACCTTC
TRBV28	TRBD1	TRBJ2-1	.	CASSRDRSYNEQFF	TGTGCCAGCAGCAGGGACAGGTCCTACAATGAGCAGTTCTTC
TRBV4-1	.	TRBJ2-1	.	CASSQDRAVSLPGLLYNEQFF	TGCGCCAGCAGCCAAGATAGGGCAGTTAGCCTCCCGGGACTCTTATACAATGAGCAGTTCTTC
TRBV5-1	TRBD1	TRBJ2-1	.	CASTSQGAASSNARFF	TGCGCCAGCACCTCACAGGGGGCGGCCTCTTCCAATGCTCGGTTCTTC
TRBV7-2	.	TRBJ1-5	.	CASSFQGGNQPQHF	TGTGCCAGCAGCTTCCAGGGTGGCAATCAGCCCCAGCATTTT
TRBV4-1	.	TRBJ2-1	few	CASSPGSNTYNEQFF	TGCGCCAGCAGCCCGGGATCCAACACCTACAATGAGCAGTTCTTC
TRBV28	.	TRBJ2-5	few	CASNERLKQETQYF	TGTGCCAGCAACGAGCGGTTGAAACAAGAGACCCAGTACTTC
TRBV5-1	.	TRBJ2-7	few	CASSFLVRVSGQLPYEQYF	TGCGCCAGCAGTTTCCTAGTGCGGGTTTCCGGACAACTACCCTACGAGCAGTACTTC
TRBV6-5	.	TRBJ2-3	few	CASRVYSRTDTQYF	TGTGCCAGCAGAGTTTATTCGCGCACAGATACGCAGTATTTT
TRBV5-6	.	TRBJ2-5	few	CASSSLIGNEQETQYF	TGTGCCAGCAGCTCCCTGATAGGGAACGAGCAAGAGACCCAGTACTTC
TRBV5-6	.	TRBJ1-1	.	CASSLIDRLNTEAFF	TGTGCCAGCAGCTTGATTGACAGGCTGAACACTGAAGCTTTCTTT
TRBV4-3	.	TRBJ2-4	few	CASSQDIWVDIQYF	TGCGCCAGCAGCCAAGATATATGGGTGGACATTCAGTACTTC
TRBV29-1	TRBD1	TRBJ2-7	.	CSVRTGSSYEQYF	TGCAGCGTTCGGACAGGAAGCTCCTACGAGCAGTACTTC
TRBV5-8	.	TRBJ2-4	few	CASRSGERRAKNIQYF	TGTGCCAGCCGGTCGGGGGAGCGGCGGGCCAAAAACATTCAGTACTTC
TRBV9	TRBD1	TRBJ1-1	.	CASSVALDRVQTEAFF	TGTGCCAGCAGCGTAGCTCTGGACAGGGTACAAACTGAAGCTTTCTTT
TRBV19	TRBD1	TRBJ2-1	.	CASSHRQGFSYNEQFF	TGTGCCAGTAGCCACCGACAGGGATTTTCCTACAATGAGCAGTTCTTC
TRBV5-7	.	TRBJ2-7	.	CASTESGYYEQYF	TGTGCCAGCACCGAGAGTGGGTACTACGAGCAGTACTTC